The entry that follows covers one TCR beta chain sequence. What it binds is unknown. The data are from a study of identical twins. Whole-study results and caveats: It was cross-sectional statistical analysis, not following the same donors, that the conclusions relied on. Within twin pairs, the out-of-frame alpha sequences they shared showed excess low generation probability. Among monozygotic twins, out-of-frame TCR alpha sharing exceeded what models predicted.

TCRdb re-analysed the 5' RACE reads in MiXCR, keeping a single row per CDR3 protein. The sample includes some 500,000 distinct CDR3 sequences, more than 9% of them seen just once. The V and J ends lost 3 bases and 2 bases, in that order; junction bases with no gene match: 9. The CDR3 loop spans 16 amino acids. Germline V gene data show CDR1 as DFQATT and CDR2 as SNEGSKA (reference sequence). These same records also appear under a second study, on yellow fever vaccine responses in identical twins. From that study: Twins' vaccine T cell responses were reported to seem partly convergent and partly personalized.

This TCR was sampled from a woman between 18 and 29 years old in good health. The sequenced material came from PBMCs. The chain employs TRBV20-1 and TRBJ2-5; 10 positions agree with TRBD1. CDR3 DNA: TGCAGTGCTAGCTCCCCGCGGACAGGGGGGCAAGAGACCCAGTACTTC. Encoded protein: CSASSPRTGGQETQYF.